These T cell receptor beta chains were read from a single sample in a study of breast tumors, draining lymph nodes, adjacent tissues. TCRdb analysed the multiplex PCR reads with MiXCR anew, one entry per CDR3 protein. This table holds approximately 13,000 distinct CDR3 sequences, roughly two thirds found once. Material: tumor-adjacent breast tissue. Every receptor here comes from a female donor with breast cancer. Some clones in this sample may be carry-over from other donors' samples. Both conserved end residues are part of each CDR3. D genes are given only for firm matches. The size entry is marked missing in some rows and otherwise reads once, few, many or a size class.

once,TRBV4-3,TRBJ2-6,NA,CASSQEWGSGANVLTF,TGCGCCAGCAGCCAAGAGTGGGGGTCTGGGGCCAACGTCCTGACTTTC
NA,TRBV6-1,TRBJ2-7,TRBD2,CASSEGLAPSYEQYF,TGTGCCAGCAGTGAAGGACTAGCGCCCTCCTACGAGCAGTACTTC
NA,TRBV7-2,TRBJ2-2,NA,CASSKNTNTGELFF,TGTGCCAGCAGCAAAAATACGAACACCGGGGAGCTGTTTTTT
NA,TRBV19,TRBJ2-3,TRBD2,CASSMSTSGSQYF,TGTGCCAGTAGTATGTCGACTAGCGGGTCGCAGTATTTT
NA,TRBV6-6,TRBJ1-2,NA,CASSYLRGGYTF,TGTGCCAGCAGTTACTTGCGGGGCGGCTACACCTTC
NA,TRBV20-1,TRBJ2-7,TRBD1,CSANRGIYEQYF,TGCAGTGCCAACAGGGGGATCTACGAGCAGTACTTC
medium-sized,TRBV19,TRBJ2-1,NA,CASSIGTALYNEQFF,TGTGCCAGTAGTATCGGGACGGCTTTATACAATGAGCAGTTCTTC
NA,TRBV5-6,TRBJ2-7,TRBD2,CASSLEPGRAIREQYF,TGTGCCAGCAGCTTGGAGCCCGGGAGGGCAATTAGGGAGCAGTACTTC
NA,TRBV24-1,TRBJ1-6,NA,CATSERRDSPLHF,TGTGCCACCAGTGAACGACGGGATTCACCCCTCCACTTT
NA,TRBV24-1,TRBJ2-1,NA,CATSDPGLGGINEQFF,TGTGCCACCAGTGACCCAGGACTAGGGGGTATTAATGAGCAGTTCTTC
many,TRBV27,TRBJ2-1,NA,CASSLRSGGGSSYNEQFF,TGTGCCAGCAGTTTACGGTCTGGGGGAGGCAGCTCCTACAATGAGCAGTTCTTC
NA,TRBV4-1,TRBJ1-4,NA,CASSHSATNEKLFF,TGCGCCAGCAGCCACAGTGCAACTAATGAAAAACTGTTTTTT
medium-sized,TRBV7-3,TRBJ2-1,TRBD1,CASSLRQGVYNEQFF,TGTGCCAGCAGCTTAAGACAGGGGGTTTACAATGAGCAGTTCTTC
NA,TRBV7-8,TRBJ2-7,TRBD1,CASSLRDRANEQYF,TGTGCCAGCAGCCTCCGGGACAGGGCTAACGAGCAGTACTTC
NA,TRBV12-3/TRBV12-4,TRBJ2-1,NA,CASSPRRSRAGYNEQFF,TGTGCCAGCAGTCCTAGAAGAAGCAGGGCCGGCTACAATGAGCAGTTCTTC
NA,TRBV10-2,TRBJ2-1,TRBD2,CASRPTSGGYNEQFF,TGCGCCAGCAGACCGACTAGCGGGGGGTACAATGAGCAGTTCTTC
many,TRBV5-1,TRBJ1-5,NA,CASSPMGDSNQPQHF,TGCGCCAGCAGCCCCATGGGGGATAGCAATCAGCCCCAGCATTTT
NA,TRBV6-1,TRBJ2-7,TRBD1,CASREQGAGYEQYF,TGTGCCAGCAGGGAACAGGGGGCTGGCTACGAGCAGTACTTC
NA,TRBV7-2,TRBJ2-5,NA,CASSLPLRPSQETQYF,TGTGCCAGCAGCTTACCGTTGCGGCCCAGCCAAGAGACCCAGTACTTC
once,TRBV12-3/TRBV12-4,TRBJ1-5,NA,CASSRQVTGQPQHF,TGTGCCAGCAGTCGACAGGTAACTGGTCAGCCCCAGCATTTT
NA,TRBV7-9,TRBJ1-5,TRBD1,CASSLTGDQPQHF,TGTGCCAGCAGCTTGACAGGGGATCAGCCCCAGCATTTT
NA,TRBV11-3,TRBJ2-3,NA,CASSSGRSTMDTQYF,TGTGCCAGCAGCTCCGGACGTTCGACTATGGATACGCAGTATTTT
NA,TRBV19,TRBJ2-7,NA,CASSIDTMSVSYEQYF,TGTGCCAGTAGCATCGATACTATGTCAGTCTCCTACGAGCAGTACTTC
NA,TRBV7-6,TRBJ2-5,TRBD2,CASSLALAGGLLGTQYF,TGTGCCAGCAGCTTAGCACTAGCGGGAGGCCTACTCGGGACCCAGTACTTC
NA,TRBV7-2,TRBJ2-1,TRBD1,CASSFLTGGNNEQFF,TGTGCCAGCAGCTTTCTGACAGGGGGCAACAATGAGCAGTTCTTC
NA,TRBV2,TRBJ2-7,NA,CASSRDHYEQYF,TGTGCCAGCAGCAGGGACCACTACGAGCAGTACTTC
NA,TRBV6-2/TRBV6-3,TRBJ1-6,TRBD1,CASRDRGFSPLHF,TGTGCCAGCAGGGACAGGGGATTTTCACCCCTCCACTTT
NA,TRBV2,TRBJ2-5,TRBD2,CASSDIGLAGGGTQYF,TGTGCCAGCAGTGATATTGGACTAGCGGGAGGTGGGACCCAGTACTTC
NA,TRBV9,TRBJ2-7,TRBD2,CASSPSGRANEQYF,TGTGCCAGCAGCCCTAGCGGGAGGGCCAACGAGCAGTACTTC
few,TRBV7-9,TRBJ2-7,TRBD2,CASSQLAGGFSEQYF,TGTGCCAGCAGCCAACTAGCGGGAGGGTTTAGCGAGCAGTACTTC
NA,TRBV9,TRBJ2-5,NA,CASNRDGQETQYF,TGTGCCAGCAACCGGGACGGTCAAGAGACCCAGTACTTC
NA,TRBV2,TRBJ2-3,NA,CASSQGQGKSSGRARDTQYF,TGTGCCAGCAGCCAGGGACAGGGGAAGAGTAGCGGGAGGGCCAGAGATACGCAGTATTTT
many,TRBV6-5,TRBJ2-2,NA,CASSYSGTGELFF,TGTGCCAGCAGTTACTCAGGGACCGGGGAGCTGTTTTTT
few,TRBV2,TRBJ2-3,NA,CASSERPGRLSDTQYF,TGTGCCAGCAGTGAACGCCCGGGCAGGCTATCAGATACGCAGTATTTT
NA,TRBV10-3,TRBJ1-2,TRBD1,CAITQGGNYGYTF,TGTGCCATTACACAGGGGGGAAACTATGGCTACACCTTC
NA,TRBV7-2,TRBJ2-5,TRBD1,CASSRRGQGGETQYF,TGTGCCAGCAGCCGGAGGGGACAGGGAGGGGAGACCCAGTACTTC
medium-sized,TRBV25-1,TRBJ2-7,NA,CASSEQRRYSYEQYF,TGTGCCAGCAGTGAGCAGCGTCGGTACTCCTACGAGCAGTACTTC
NA,TRBV7-8,TRBJ2-7,NA,CASSLATSEQYF,TGTGCCAGCAGCTTAGCGACCTCCGAGCAGTACTTC
NA,TRBV5-1,TRBJ1-2,NA,CASSLEAGANYGYTF,TGCGCCAGCAGCCTGGAGGCAGGAGCTAACTATGGCTACACCTTC
many,TRBV18,TRBJ2-5,NA,CASSPQVGTQETQYF,TGTGCCAGCTCACCACAGGTGGGGACCCAAGAGACCCAGTACTTC
many,TRBV27,TRBJ2-5,NA,CASSLTGLGETQYF,TGTGCCAGCAGTTTAACGGGTCTAGGAGAGACCCAGTACTTC
NA,TRBV12-3/TRBV12-4,TRBJ2-1,NA,CASSRVRDEQFF,TGTGCCAGCAGTCGGGTTAGGGATGAGCAGTTCTTC
medium-sized,TRBV20-1,TRBJ2-7,NA,CSARDPSSSYEQYF,TGCAGTGCTAGAGATCCTAGCAGCTCCTACGAGCAGTACTTC
NA,TRBV7-8,TRBJ1-2,NA,CASSLLGRVRYGYTF,TGTGCCAGCAGCCTCCTCGGCAGGGTCCGCTATGGCTACACCTTC
NA,TRBV12-3/TRBV12-4,TRBJ2-6,NA,CASQNSGANVLTF,TGTGCTAGCCAAAACTCTGGGGCCAATGTCCTGACTTTC
NA,TRBV7-2,TRBJ2-5,NA,CASSLVLAQQETQYF,TGTGCCAGCAGCTTAGTCTTAGCCCAGCAAGAGACCCAGTACTTC
NA,TRBV10-3,TRBJ2-7,TRBD2,CAISETSGSSYEQYF,TGTGCCATCAGTGAGACTAGCGGGAGCTCCTACGAGCAGTACTTC
many,TRBV6-1,TRBJ2-1,TRBD2,CASGRTSSYNEQFF,TGTGCCAGCGGAAGGACTAGCTCCTACAATGAGCAGTTCTTC
many,TRBV4-1,TRBJ2-2,TRBD1,CASSPQRTGWGSGELFF,TGCGCCAGCAGCCCCCAGAGGACAGGGTGGGGTTCCGGGGAGCTGTTTTTT
NA,TRBV20-1,TRBJ2-7,TRBD2,CSAKLAGGGEQYF,TGCAGTGCTAAACTAGCGGGAGGAGGTGAGCAGTACTTC
NA,TRBV19,TRBJ2-2,TRBD2,CASSLGSGRPFTGELFF,TGTGCCAGTAGTTTGGGTAGCGGGAGGCCCTTCACCGGGGAGCTGTTTTTT